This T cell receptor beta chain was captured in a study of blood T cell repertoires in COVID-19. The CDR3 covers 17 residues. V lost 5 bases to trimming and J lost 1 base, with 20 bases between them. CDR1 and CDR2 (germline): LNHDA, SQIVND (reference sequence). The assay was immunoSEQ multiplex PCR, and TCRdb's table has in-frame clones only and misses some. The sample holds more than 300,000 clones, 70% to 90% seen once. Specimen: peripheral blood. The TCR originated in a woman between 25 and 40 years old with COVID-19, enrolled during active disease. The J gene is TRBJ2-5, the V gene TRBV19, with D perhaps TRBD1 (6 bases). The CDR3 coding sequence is TGTGCCAGTAGTTCCCGCCCCAGGGGCGACCCCCAAGAGACCCAGTACTTC. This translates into CASSSRPRGDPQETQYF.